Shown below are 15 T cell receptor beta chains from a single sample sequenced in a study of beta chain features in type 1 diabetes. The investigators reverse transcribed all of the isolated RNA, so they sequenced expressed TCRB transcripts. The protocol was immunoSEQ multiplex PCR, while the TCRdb copy is restricted to in-frame clones and leaves out a portion. The sample shows around 500,000 clones, approximately 31% of them seen only once. The specimen sequenced was naive CD4+ T cells from blood. All receptors derive from a man aged 18 to 35 in good health.

The chain couples TRBV4-1 to TRBJ1-4, with 11 bases that match TRBD1. The CDR3 has 16 residues. Germline values: CDR1 MGHRA, CDR2 YSYEKL. Trimming at V came to 4 bases and at J to 8 bases, leaving 9 bases not matched to a gene. CDR3 sequence (DNA): TGCGCCAGCAGCCGGGGACAGGGGGATGGAGGAGAAAAACTGTTTTTT. Translating it yields CASSRGQGDGGEKLFF.

The CDR3 loop reads CASSVGFPGNRGETQYF. CDR3 DNA sequence: TGTGCCAGCAGCGTAGGATTTCCCGGGAACCGGGGGGAGACCCAGTACTTC. V gene TRBV9 combines with J gene TRBJ2-5; perhaps TRBD2 as D (6 bases). Germline V gene sequence: CDR1 SGDLS, CDR2 YYNGEE. This CDR3 region has 17 residues. V lost 0 bases and J lost 5, with 20 bases in between.

The genes are TRBV5-1 and TRBJ2-1; 14 bases align to TRBD2. Germline assignment: CDR1 SGHRS and CDR2 YFSETQ. Trimming removed 7 bases from V and 9 bases from J; junction bases left unmatched: 12. The CDR3 is made up of 16 amino acids. CDR3 region: CASSWTSGRPDLEQFF. The CDR3 nucleotides read TGCGCCAGCTCCTGGACTAGCGGGAGGCCCGACCTTGAGCAGTTCTTC.

This clone was seen a handful of times. The chain joins TRBV7-2 to TRBJ1-4; D call uncertain. V was shortened by 4 bases and J by 7 bases, with 22 bases between the two germline ends. Germline V CDR1 and CDR2: SGHTA, FQGNSA. This CDR3 contains 17 residues. The CDR3 spells CASSSSWGRPVGEKLFF. The CDR3 bases are TGTGCCAGCAGCTCATCTTGGGGTAGGCCGGTTGGTGAAAAACTGTTTTTT.

The CDR3 nucleotides are TGCGCCAGCAGCTCCGCGGGACAGCAAGAGACCCAGTACTTC. Amino acid sequence: CASSSAGQQETQYF. This chain uses TRBV5-1 with TRBJ2-5, with D tentatively TRBD1 (7 bases). V was cut by 3 bases and J by 2 bases, with 11 bases left in between. The CDR3 covers 14 residues. Germline lookup yields CDR1 SGHRS and CDR2 YFSETQ.

The V gene is TRBV29-1, the J gene TRBJ1-1; 7 nucleotides agree with TRBD1. Germline assignment: CDR1 SQVTM and CDR2 ANQGSEA. The V and J ends lost 6 bases and 6 bases, in that order; junction bases with no gene match: 7. The length of the CDR3 is 12 residues. The chain's CDR3 is CSVYRGGAEAFF. The CDR3 region has the DNA TGCAGCGTGTACAGGGGAGGGGCTGAAGCTTTCTTT.

This clone has only a few counts. V is TRBV5-1 and J is TRBJ2-1; 12 bases are a match to TRBD2. This CDR3 spans 15 amino acids. The V and J ends lost 1 base and 6 bases, in that order; junction bases with no gene match: 2. Germline CDR1 is SGHRS and CDR2 is YFSETQ. The CDR3 nucleotides are TGCGCCAGCAGCTTGCTAGCGGGAGGGATCAATGAGCAGTTCTTC. Protein: CASSLLAGGINEQFF.

This clone was seen only a few times. This chain links TRBV12-5 with TRBJ2-3; D unclear. Trimming removed 4 bases at V and 5 bases at J, with 13 bases between. There are 14 residues in the CDR3. Looked up from germline, CDR1 is LGHNT and CDR2 is FRNRAP. Here the CDR3 reads CASGWGLAGDTQYF. The CDR3, as DNA: TGTGCTAGTGGTTGGGGTTTGGCAGGAGATACGCAGTATTTT.

The table lists this clone with a few counts. This chain joins TRBV11-1 and TRBJ2-5, with 10 bases lining up with TRBD2. The CDR3 is 16 amino acids. Germline lookup yields CDR1 SGHAT and CDR2 FQDESV (reference sequence). The ends lost 5 bases at V and 3 bases at J; junction bases unmatched: 9. The CDR3 region has the DNA TGTGCCAGCAGCCGGTCTAGCGGGAGTGGCGAAGAGACCCAGTACTTC. Its protein is CASSRSSGSGEETQYF.

The chain combines TRBV13 with TRBJ1-1; D unresolved. V was clipped by 3 bases and J by 2 bases, with 7 bases between them. The CDR3 length is 13 residues. CDR1 is PRHDT and CDR2 is FYEKMQ in the germline V gene (reference sequence). CDR3 loop: CASSFFRNTEAFF. In DNA form, the CDR3 reads TGTGCCAGCAGCTTCTTCCGCAACACTGAAGCTTTCTTT.

The J gene is TRBJ2-1, the V gene TRBV7-8; the match to TRBD2 covers 11 bases. Germline assignment: CDR1 SGHVS and CDR2 FQNEAQ. Losses at the gene ends were 5 bases for V and 3 bases for J; bases not matched to a gene: 9. The length of the CDR3 is 17 residues. DNA for the CDR3: TGTGCCAGCAGCCCGCGATCCGGGACTAGCGGCTACAATGAGCAGTTCTTC. The encoded protein is CASSPRSGTSGYNEQFF.

The gene calls are TRBV23-1 and TRBJ2-6; D gene uncertain. TRBV23-1 is designated an ORF whose function remains uncertain. This CDR3 comprises 16 residues. Trimming stripped 2 bases from V and 0 bases from J, with 8 bases between. CDR3 in amino acids: CASSQPALSGANVLTF. CDR3 nucleotides: TGCGCCAGCAGTCAACCCGCTCTCTCTGGGGCCAACGTCCTGACTTTC.

This clone has just a few counts. V usage is TRBV2 and J usage is TRBJ2-3; D unclear. Germline CDR1 reads SNHLY; CDR2 reads FYNNEI. Trimming stripped 8 bases from V and 0 bases from J, with 9 bases between. This CDR3 spans 13 amino acids. CDR3: CASATASTDTQYF. The CDR3 DNA is TGTGCCAGCGCGACGGCTAGCACAGATACGCAGTATTTT.

The chain uses TRBV29-1 and TRBJ2-7, with 7 bases identical to TRBD1. Losses at the gene ends were 6 bases for V and 3 bases for J; bases not matched to a gene: 8. In germline, CDR1 is SQVTM, CDR2 ANQGSEA. The CDR3 totals 13 residues. For the CDR3, the DNA is TGCAGCGTAGCAGGGGGAATTAGCTACGAGCAGTACTTC. Its protein is CSVAGGISYEQYF.

The V gene is TRBV23-1, the J gene TRBJ1-2, with D maybe TRBD1 (5 bases). TRBV23-1 is an ORF for which the function is uncertain. This CDR3 has 11 amino acids. V lost 9 bases, J lost 8 bases, and 13 bases lay in between. The CDR3 sequence: CARPRHRGYTF. The CDR3 DNA reads as TGCGCCAGACCAAGGCACAGGGGCTACACCTTC.